This TCR beta chain appears in the sequencing data of a study of blood T cell repertoires in COVID-19. Study-level information: Both acute and convalescent COVID-19 samples were obtained from the United States, Italy and Spain. PBMCs, B-cell-depleted T cells, or T cells were the source of the cDNA or gDNA that made up the material.

V was trimmed by 3 bases and J by 5 bases, leaving 15 bases between them. The CDR3 sequence is 15 residues long. Germline V gene sequence: CDR1 KGHDR, CDR2 SFDVKD. Authors' processing steps: How many nucleated cells were present was estimated from reference gene primer amplification. The method was immunoSEQ multiplex PCR; TCRdb's version includes in-frame clones alone and lacks a portion of them. That table gives V, J and clone size, and the DNA gave D and trimming. The sample has under 200,000 clones; approximately 89% are singletons. The TCR comes from a man between 65 and 79 years old with acute or convalescent COVID-19. The sample taken for sequencing was peripheral blood. V and J are TRBV24-1 and TRBJ2-5; a weak D match, TRBD2 (5 bases). CDR3 region: CATSDAQGSGETQYF. The CDR3 DNA is TGTGCCACCAGTGATGCACAAGGATCGGGGGAGACCCAGTACTTC.